Here is one T cell receptor (beta chain) with its context. TCRdb's copy holds only in-frame clones and misses some; the assay was immunoSEQ multiplex PCR. The data contain about 470,000 clones, roughly three quarters of them seen just once; the ten biggest clones take up around 14%. The data were obtained in a study of shared clonotypes between healthy human individuals. There were only Caucasian adults among the donors, and all lived in Nashville, Tennessee. The CDR3 is 17 residues long. V lost 6 bases and J lost 2, with 24 bases in between. In germline, CDR1 is SGHKS, CDR2 YYEKEE (reference sequence).

The sequence was collected from a woman between 40 and 50 years old in good health. Some clones in this sample may be carry-over from other donors' samples. Input material: PBMCs. The chain recombines TRBV5-5 with TRBJ2-7; D assignment may be TRBD1 or TRBD2 (5 bases each). The CDR3 sequence: CASTWVGSPGQTYEQYF. The CDR3 coding sequence is TGTGCCAGCACCTGGGTCGGCTCCCCGGGGCAGACCTACGAGCAGTACTTC.